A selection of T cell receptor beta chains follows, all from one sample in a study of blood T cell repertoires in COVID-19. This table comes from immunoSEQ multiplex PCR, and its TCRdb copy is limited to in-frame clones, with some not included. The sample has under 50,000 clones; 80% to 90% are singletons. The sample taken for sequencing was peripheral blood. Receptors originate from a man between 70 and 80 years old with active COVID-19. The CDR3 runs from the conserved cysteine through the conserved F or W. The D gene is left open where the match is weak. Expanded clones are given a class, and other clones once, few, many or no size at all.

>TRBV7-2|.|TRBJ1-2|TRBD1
TGTGCCAGCAGCTTGAGGGGGCTCAGAAATGGCTACACCTTC
CASSLRGLRNGYTF
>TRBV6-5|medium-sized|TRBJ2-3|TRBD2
TGTGCCAGCACCGACGGGGGGGCGGGCACAGATACGCAGTATTTT
CASTDGGAGTDTQYF
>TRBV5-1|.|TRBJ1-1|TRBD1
TGCGCCAGCAGCTTAGGTTCGACAGGGGGGGAAGCTTTCTTT
CASSLGSTGGEAFF
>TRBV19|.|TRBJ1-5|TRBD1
TGTGCCAGTAGTACGACAGGGGGTCAGCCCCAGCATTTT
CASSTTGGQPQHF
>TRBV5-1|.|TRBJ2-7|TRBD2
TGCGCCAGCAGCCCCCCACTAGCGGGGGGAGGCGAGCAGTACTTC
CASSPPLAGGGEQYF
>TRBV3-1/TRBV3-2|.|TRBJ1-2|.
TGTGCCAGCAGCCAAGTCCCCAAAGACAACGGCTACACCTTC
CASSQVPKDNGYTF
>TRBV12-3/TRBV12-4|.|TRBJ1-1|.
TGTGCCAGCATGGACAGCCGGGCTTTCTTT
CASMDSRAFF
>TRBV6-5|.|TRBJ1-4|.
TGTGCCAGCAAGGGGCCCAGCGACCCGAAGGAACTGTTTTTT
CASKGPSDPKELFF
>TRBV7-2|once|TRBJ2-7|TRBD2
TGTGCCAGCAGCCCCCCAGGACTAGCGGGGGGGTACGAGCAGTACTTC
CASSPPGLAGGYEQYF
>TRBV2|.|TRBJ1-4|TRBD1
TGTGCCAGCAGTTCCCGGGACAGGGATAATGAAAAACTGTTTTTT
CASSSRDRDNEKLFF
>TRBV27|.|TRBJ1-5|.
TGTGCCAGCAGTTCCAAATCCGACGGAGTAGAGAGTCCCCAGCATTTT
CASSSKSDGVESPQHF
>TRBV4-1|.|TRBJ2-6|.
TGCGCCAGCAGCCAAGCTCGCTCTGGGGCCAACGTCCTGACTTTC
CASSQARSGANVLTF
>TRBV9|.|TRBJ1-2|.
TGTGCCAGCAGCGTAGGTGGAGGAGGGGACGGCTACACCTTC
CASSVGGGGDGYTF
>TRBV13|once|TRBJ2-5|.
TGTGCCAGCAGCCAACTTCGTGGTTTGGGGCTAGATGGCGGAGAGACCCAGTACTTC
CASSQLRGLGLDGGETQYF
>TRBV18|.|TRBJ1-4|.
TGTGCCAGCTCACCAAAGGTGTTGAGGGCAACTAATGAAAAACTGTTTTTT
CASSPKVLRATNEKLFF
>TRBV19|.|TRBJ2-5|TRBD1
TGTGCCAGTAGTAAGACAGGGACAGAGACCCAGTACTTC
CASSKTGTETQYF
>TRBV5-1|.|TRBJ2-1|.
TGCGCCAGCAGCACCGGACAGTCTCCCAATGAGCAGTTCTTC
CASSTGQSPNEQFF
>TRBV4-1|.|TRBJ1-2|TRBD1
TGCGCCAGCAGCCAAAGAAACGGACAGGGGGTGAGAGATGGCTACACCTTC
CASSQRNGQGVRDGYTF
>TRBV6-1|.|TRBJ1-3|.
TGTGCCAGCATTGACCACCCAGGGGACTCTGGAAACACCATATATTTT
CASIDHPGDSGNTIYF
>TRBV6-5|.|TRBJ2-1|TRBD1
TGTGCCAGCAGTTACACCGACAGGGAATCCTACAATGAGCAGTTCTTC
CASSYTDRESYNEQFF
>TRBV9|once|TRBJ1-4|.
TGTGCCAGCAGCGTAGATACAGGGTTCGAAAAACTGTTTTTT
CASSVDTGFEKLFF
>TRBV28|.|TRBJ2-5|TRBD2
TGTGCCAGCAGTCCCCCGCGGGGGGGACAAGAGACCCAGTACTTC
CASSPPRGGQETQYF